This T cell receptor (beta chain) emerged from a study of T cell changes during pregnancy in multiple sclerosis. Profiled with immunoSEQ multiplex PCR; TCRdb holds only in-frame clones, not every one. This sample yields approximately 46,000 clones, of which approximately 91% are seen a single time; about 8.1% belongs to the top ten. The germline V gene has CDR1 SGHRS and CDR2 YFSETQ. This CDR3 spans 16 amino acids. The junction had 7 bases not matched to a gene; V was cut back by 3 bases and J by 4 bases. This chain joins TRBV5-1 and TRBJ2-2; TRBD2 agrees at 9 bases. Sequencing used CD8+ T cells from peripheral blood mononuclear cells, obtained after pregnancy. The receptor comes from a female donor with multiple sclerosis, enrolled in a pregnancy study. The chain's CDR3 is CASSSAGGNPTGELFF. CDR3 nucleotide sequence: TGCGCCAGCAGCTCCGCGGGGGGGAATCCCACCGGGGAGCTGTTTTTT.